The next 30 T cell receptor beta chains were all read from a single sample in a study of blood T cells in healthy people across ages. Primers used in a second PCR of roughly 7 to 12 cycles were a sample-barcoded 5' primer and a J-beta primer mix. Each CDR3 protein is one row after TCRdb ran MiXCR on the 5' RACE reads. The table includes about 1.7 million distinct CDR3 sequences, roughly 27% detected once. Specimen: blood. The origin of the receptors is a woman in her thirties in good health.

This clonotype was observed a few times. This chain links TRBV20-1 with TRBJ2-4; 9 bases are shared with TRBD2. J lost 0 bases, V lost 6 bases, and 6 bases had no gene match. This CDR3 is 15 amino acids long. CDR1 is DFQATT, CDR2 SNEGSKA, per germline (reference sequence). This CDR3 is CSATLAGIAKNIQYF. The CDR3, as DNA: TGCAGTGCGACCCTAGCGGGGATAGCCAAAAACATTCAGTACTTC.

J is TRBJ1-1 and V is TRBV12-3 or TRBV12-4; TRBD1 matches 7 bases. The V gene end was trimmed by 5 bases and the J gene end by 11 bases; junction bases not matched to a gene: 11. CDR3 length: 13 amino acids. The DNA for the CDR3 is TGTGCCAGCAGTCAGGAGAATCAGGGGGATGCTTTCTTT. Encoded protein: CASSQENQGDAFF.

This clonotype was picked up many times. The chain employs TRBV29-1 and TRBJ1-2; weak D call: TRBD1 (5 bases). The CDR3 is 13 amino acids. The germline gives CDR1 SQVTM, CDR2 ANQGSEA. Trimming stripped 3 bases from V and 4 bases from J, with 12 bases between. CDR3 coding DNA: TGCAGCGTTGACGGAGGGGAGGGCTATGGCTACACCTTC. Translating gives CSVDGGEGYGYTF.

This clonotype was detected a few times. This CDR3 reads CSASRGGDVETQYF. The CDR3 coding sequence is TGCAGTGCTAGTAGGGGGGGCGATGTGGAGACCCAGTACTTC. The chain employs TRBV20-1 and TRBJ2-5; D perhaps matches TRBD2 (7 bases). The CDR3 loop spans 14 amino acids. Trimming took off 3 bases at V and 5 bases at J, with 16 bases between the two ends. CDR1 is DFQATT and CDR2 is SNEGSKA in the germline V gene (reference sequence).

The chain joins TRBV6-5 to TRBJ1-6; the D gene is possibly TRBD1 (6 bases). The CDR3 totals 17 residues. V was clipped by 2 bases and J by 2 bases, with 13 bases between them. In germline, CDR1 is MNHEY, CDR2 SVGAGI. The CDR3 bases are TGTGCCAGCAGTTACCATGGGGGCAGAACCTATAATTCACCCCTCCACTTT. This sequence encodes CASSYHGGRTYNSPLHF.

There are many counts of this clonotype. The rearrangement joins TRBV12-3 or TRBV12-4 to TRBJ2-6, with no clear D. Trimming took off 1 base at V and 0 bases at J, with 4 bases between the two ends. The CDR3 is made up of 15 amino acids. The CDR3 nucleotides read TGTGCCAGCAGTTTAGTTTACTCTGGGGCCAACGTCCTGACTTTC. It codes for CASSLVYSGANVLTF.

J is TRBJ2-1 and V is TRBV6-5; TRBD2 matches at 12 bases. Germline assignment: CDR1 MNHEY and CDR2 SVGAGI. The CDR3 runs to 15 residues. V lost 5 bases to trimming and J lost 12 bases; unmatched junction nucleotides: 11. Here the CDR3 DNA reads TGTGCCAGCAGTGTCGAGACTAGCGGGAGCGAGGGGCAGTTCTTC. Amino acids: CASSVETSGSEGQFF.

V gene TRBV6-6 combines with J gene TRBJ1-1; D remains unclear. The CDR3 spans 13 residues. V lost 7 bases, J lost 2 bases, and 11 bases lay in between. From germline, CDR1 is MNHNY and CDR2 SVGAGI (reference sequence). CDR3 sequence (DNA): TGTGCCAGCAACCGAGACCCAAACACTGAAGCTTTCTTT. Its translation: CASNRDPNTEAFF.

This chain uses TRBV6-2 or TRBV6-3 with TRBJ2-7, with no clear D. V lost 4 bases, J lost 3 bases, and 19 bases lay in between. The CDR3 covers 16 residues. The germline V gene has CDR1 MNHEY and CDR2 SVGEGT. In DNA, the CDR3 is TGTGCCAGCAGTTGCATCTGGGGTCTGGTACACTACGAGCAGTACTTC. The encoded protein is CASSCIWGLVHYEQYF.

This clonotype appeared a few times. This sequence joins TRBV12-3 or TRBV12-4 and TRBJ2-7; 8 positions match TRBD2. CDR3 length: 15 amino acids. Unmatched junction bases numbered 10, after V lost 5 bases and J lost 4 bases. This CDR3 is CASSPNGGAGYEQYF. CDR3 DNA sequence: TGTGCCAGCAGTCCAAACGGGGGGGCCGGTTACGAGCAGTACTTC.

The rearrangement uses TRBV6-1 and TRBJ2-3, with D maybe TRBD1 (5 bases). Trimming shortened V by 0 bases and J by 2 bases, and 15 bases separated the two germline ends. The CDR3 runs 17 residues. CDR1 MNHNS and CDR2 SASEGT come from the germline V gene. The CDR3 reads CASSEASREFATDTQYF. The CDR3 DNA reads TGTGCCAGCAGTGAAGCTAGCAGGGAATTCGCCACAGATACGCAGTATTTT.

The V call is TRBV20-1, the J call TRBJ2-3; 7 bases align to TRBD2. Trimming took 3 bases from V and 4 from J; bases not matched to a gene: 1. CDR1 and CDR2 from the germline V gene are DFQATT and SNEGSKA (reference sequence). CDR3 length equals 12 residues. The CDR3 loop is CSARRESDTQYF. As DNA, the CDR3 is TGCAGTGCTAGGCGGGAGTCAGATACGCAGTATTTT.

A word on this clonotype: A much larger clone lies a single base off, so this may be a read error. This chain connects TRBV10-3 to TRBJ2-1; D is perhaps TRBD2 (6 bases). Trimming left V 10 bases short and J 10 bases short, with 20 bases between. The germline CDR1 and CDR2 sequences are ENHRY and SYGVKD. The CDR3 is 13 amino acids. CDR3 sequence reads: CATQDGSSYEQFF. The CDR3 DNA reads as TGTGCCACCCAGGACGGGAGCTCCTACGAGCAGTTCTTC.

This clonotype came up many times. The chain uses TRBV28 and TRBJ2-7, with TRBD2 as a possible D gene (5 bases). Germline V gene data show CDR1 as MDHEN and CDR2 as SYDVKM. The CDR3 runs to 14 residues. V was pared by 3 bases and J by 0 bases, with 9 bases between. CDR3 in amino acids: CASSFGSGSYEQYF. The CDR3 DNA is TGTGCCAGCAGTTTTGGGAGCGGCTCCTACGAGCAGTACTTC.

This clonotype appeared many times. The chain combines TRBV20-1 with TRBJ2-4; TRBD2 might be the D (5 bases). The CDR3 runs 12 residues. V lost 6 bases, J lost 13 bases, and 19 bases lay in between. Germline values: CDR1 DFQATT, CDR2 SNEGSKA (reference sequence). The CDR3 loop reads CSAKRSSDLQYF. For the CDR3, the DNA is TGCAGTGCCAAGAGATCATCGGACTTGCAGTACTTC.

This clonotype was detected only a few times. This chain joins TRBV2 and TRBJ2-5; the D gene is possibly TRBD1 (5 bases). CDR3 length: 15 amino acids. V lost 2 bases and J lost 9, with 19 bases in between. Germline-derived CDR1 and CDR2 are SNHLY and FYNNEI. In DNA, the CDR3 is TGTGCCAGCAGTGAACGGGTGTCAGGGCAGGAGCCCCAGTACTTC. It yields the protein CASSERVSGQEPQYF.

The chain uses TRBV6-2 or TRBV6-3 and TRBJ2-5; 9 nucleotides agree with TRBD2. From germline, CDR1 is MNHEY and CDR2 SVGEGT. V trimming: 4 bases; J trimming: 4 bases; junction bases outside the gene matches: 10. The CDR3 has 16 residues. CDR3 nucleotide sequence: TGTGCCAGCAGTTCCCCCTCGCGGGAGGGCACAGAGACCCAGTACTTC. Protein sequence: CASSSPSREGTETQYF.

This clonotype was counted only a few times. V usage is TRBV20-1 and J usage is TRBJ1-1, with D unresolved. The V gene's germline CDR1 is DFQATT and CDR2 SNEGSKA (reference sequence). CDR3 length equals 13 residues. V was trimmed by 0 bases and J by 7 bases, leaving 12 bases between them. The CDR3 DNA is TGCAGTGCTAGAGATCCCACAGTGGGTGAAGCTTTCTTT. As protein: CSARDPTVGEAFF.

The chain uses TRBV12-3 or TRBV12-4 and TRBJ2-1; 9 positions agree with TRBD2. This CDR3 spans 15 amino acids. The junction had 11 bases not matched to a gene; V was cut back by 6 bases and J by 8 bases. The CDR3 sequence: CASSEGGLASYEQFF. The DNA of the CDR3 is TGTGCCAGCAGCGAAGGGGGACTAGCCTCATATGAGCAGTTCTTC.

The chain carries TRBV10-3 and TRBJ2-1, with 8 bases that match TRBD1. Looked up from germline, CDR1 is ENHRY and CDR2 is SYGVKD. The trim removed 7 bases at V and 0 bases at J, leaving 8 bases unmatched. The CDR3 has 16 amino acids. In DNA, the CDR3 is TGTGCCATCAAGGACAGGGTAAAGAGCTCCTACAATGAGCAGTTCTTC. This gives the protein CAIKDRVKSSYNEQFF.

This clonotype has a single count. The chain couples TRBV11-2 to TRBJ2-3; 12 nucleotides agree with TRBD2. After removal of 2 bases from V and 2 bases from J, the junction contained 2 bases not matched to a gene. Per germline, CDR1 SGHAT and CDR2 FQNNGV. The CDR3 has 16 amino acids. CDR3 coding DNA: TGTGCCAGCAGCTTACGGACTAGCGGGGACACAGATACGCAGTATTTT. Its translation: CASSLRTSGDTDTQYF.

A remark on this clonotype: This could be a read error, since a much larger clone is one nucleotide away. This chain joins TRBV2 and TRBJ2-7; D unresolved. Deletions cut 6 bases from V and 7 bases from J, with 16 bases between. Germline values: CDR1 SNHLY, CDR2 FYNNEI. The CDR3 consists of 13 residues. This CDR3 is CASSGMGVNEQYF. The CDR3 nucleotides read TGTGCCAGCAGCGGTATGGGCGTCAATGAGCAGTACTTC.

The rearrangement links TRBV5-1 to TRBJ1-1; tentative D call: TRBD1 (5 bases). Looked up from germline, CDR1 is SGHRS and CDR2 is YFSETQ. Deletions cut 4 bases from V and 1 base from J, with 14 bases between. This CDR3 contains 15 residues. The CDR3 is CASSREAGTNTEAFF. In DNA form, the CDR3 reads TGCGCCAGCAGCAGGGAAGCAGGGACGAACACTGAAGCTTTCTTT.

The V call is TRBV10-3, the J call TRBJ2-2; the D gene is possibly TRBD2 (7 bases). CDR3 length: 18 amino acids. Trimming removed 11 bases at V and 0 bases at J, with 25 bases between. CDR1 and CDR2 from the germline V gene are ENHRY and SYGVKD. The CDR3 reads CASQSEGGGDPNTGELFF. The CDR3, as DNA: TGTGCCTCACAATCCGAGGGCGGGGGCGACCCGAACACCGGGGAGCTGTTTTTT.

This sequence joins TRBV10-2 and TRBJ2-3; 10 positions agree with TRBD2. V shed 2 bases, J shed 4 bases, and the junction held 6 bases outside the gene matches. The germline CDR1 and CDR2 sequences are WSHSY and SAAADI. This CDR3 is 16 amino acids long. This CDR3 reads CASSEIPAGGPDTQYF. In DNA, the CDR3 is TGCGCCAGCAGTGAGATCCCAGCGGGAGGGCCAGATACGCAGTATTTT.

This clonotype was counted many times. The rearrangement uses TRBV29-1 and TRBJ2-4, with 16 bases aligning to TRBD2. The CDR3 is made up of 16 amino acids. With V trimmed by 1 base and J by 8 bases, 5 bases remained unmatched. The germline V gene encodes CDR1 SQVTM and CDR2 ANQGSEA. CDR3 protein: CSVEGTGTSGRDIQYF. For the CDR3, the DNA is TGCAGCGTTGAAGGAACCGGGACTAGCGGGAGGGACATTCAGTACTTC.

This clonotype was recorded at least ten times. This chain links TRBV12-3 or TRBV12-4 with TRBJ1-2; a weak D match, TRBD1 (5 bases). V shed 6 bases and J shed 7 bases, with 15 bases lying between them. The CDR3 is made up of 13 amino acids. The CDR3 loop reads CASSLQGRTGYTF. The DNA of the CDR3 is TGTGCCAGCAGCTTGCAGGGTAGGACTGGCTACACCTTC.

This clonotype has at least ten counts. This rearrangement joins TRBV29-1 to TRBJ2-7; TRBD2 is a possible D gene (6 bases). Germline values: CDR1 SQVTM, CDR2 ANQGSEA. V lost 4 bases to trimming and J lost 2 bases, with 9 bases between them. This CDR3 is built from 12 residues. The CDR3 sequence: CSVVSGAYEQYF. In nucleotides, the CDR3 is TGCAGCGTTGTCTCGGGGGCCTACGAGCAGTACTTC.

Regarding this clonotype: A read error may be the cause here, since a much bigger clone is one base away. The gene calls are TRBV6-2 or TRBV6-3 and TRBJ2-1, with D perhaps matching TRBD2 (6 bases). The V gene's germline CDR1 is MNHEY and CDR2 SVGEGT. The CDR3 runs 14 residues. The CDR3, as DNA: TGTGCCAGCAATCTAGCGTTATCCTACAATGGGCAGTTCTTC. Its translation: CASNLALSYNGQFF.

The chain recombines TRBV3-1 with TRBJ2-6, with D perhaps being TRBD1 or TRBD2 (5 bases each). The CDR3 length is 18 residues. Deletions cut 6 bases from V and 0 bases from J, with 18 bases between. CDR1 and CDR2 (germline): LGHDT, YNNKEL (reference sequence). The CDR3 is CASSPRDGAFSGANVLTF. CDR3 nucleotides: TGTGCCAGCAGTCCCCGGGACGGGGCCTTCTCTGGGGCCAACGTCCTGACTTTC.